A selection of T cell receptor beta chains follows, all from one sample in a study of T-cell memory formation after mild COVID-19. Each CDR3 protein gets one entry after TCRdb re-called the 5' RACE reads with MiXCR. The table has about 210,000 distinct CDR3 sequences, about 27% seen once. The sequenced sample consisted of PBMCs or a T cell subset sorted from them (not recorded which). The source is an adult woman who had mild COVID-19 (a few samples of this study predate the infection). Cell type and time point are not known. The CDR3 runs from the conserved cysteine through the conserved F or W. Fields, in order: V gene, J gene, D gene, clone size, CDR3 protein, CDR3 DNA. The D gene is left open where the match is weak. Clone sizes are given selectively: once, few, many, or a class where the clone is expanded.

TRBV3-1	TRBJ2-7	-	-	CASSHGLSSYEQYF	TGTGCCAGCAGCCACGGGTTAAGCTCCTACGAGCAGTACTTC
TRBV25-1	TRBJ2-5	TRBD1	few	CASSAPTGGGETQYF	TGTGCCAGCAGTGCCCCGACAGGGGGAGGAGAGACCCAGTACTTC
TRBV7-8	TRBJ2-5	TRBD2	-	CASSLMVAGSQETQYF	TGTGCCAGCAGCTTGATGGTAGCGGGAAGCCAAGAGACCCAGTACTTC
TRBV18	TRBJ2-3	-	few	CASSPVTDTQYF	TGTGCCAGCTCACCAGTCACAGATACGCAGTATTTT
TRBV20-1	TRBJ2-3	TRBD2	few	CSALLVGGFTDTQYF	TGCAGTGCTCTCCTAGTGGGAGGGTTCACAGATACGCAGTATTTT
TRBV24-1	TRBJ1-3	-	few	CATSDPAGEAGNTIYF	TGTGCCACCAGTGACCCCGCGGGGGAGGCAGGAAACACCATATATTTT
TRBV9	TRBJ2-1	TRBD1	-	CASSVGQGGNEQFF	TGTGCCAGCAGCGTGGGACAGGGGGGTAATGAGCAGTTCTTC
TRBV19	TRBJ1-3	-	few	CASSITGTGGNTIYF	TGTGCCAGTAGTATCACCGGGACGGGAGGAAACACCATATATTTT
TRBV5-1	TRBJ1-4	-	-	CASSPGSGQSTNEKLFF	TGCGCCAGCAGCCCGGGGAGTGGACAGTCAACTAATGAAAAACTGTTTTTT
TRBV11-3	TRBJ2-3	-	few	CASSPRAPTDTQYF	TGTGCCAGCAGCCCTCGGGCACCTACAGATACGCAGTATTTT
TRBV4-3	TRBJ1-3	-	few	CASSSHASDGNTIYF	TGCGCCAGCAGCTCCCACGCCTCGGATGGAAACACCATATATTTT
TRBV5-1	TRBJ1-1	-	-	CASSLEPPSTEAFF	TGCGCCAGCAGCTTGGAGCCCCCATCCACTGAAGCTTTCTTT
TRBV6-2/TRBV6-3	TRBJ2-7	TRBD1	-	CASTTRDRGQYEQYF	TGTGCCAGCACAACTAGAGACAGGGGGCAATACGAGCAGTACTTC
TRBV7-9	TRBJ1-2	TRBD1	few	CASSPHPGDRGARGYGYTF	TGTGCCAGCAGCCCCCATCCGGGGGACAGGGGGGCCCGTGGCTATGGCTACACCTTC
TRBV23-1	TRBJ1-2	-	-	CASSHRKGNYGYTF	TGCGCCAGCAGTCATAGAAAGGGAAACTATGGCTACACCTTC
TRBV29-1	TRBJ2-5	TRBD2	-	CSVGSYGGETQYF	TGCAGCGTTGGATCGTACGGGGGGGAGACCCAGTACTTC
TRBV29-1	TRBJ1-5	-	-	CSVEGIYSNQPQHF	TGCAGCGTTGAGGGGATCTATAGCAATCAGCCCCAGCATTTT
TRBV7-9	TRBJ2-7	TRBD2	few	CASSWSGGAGYEQYF	TGTGCCAGCAGCTGGAGCGGGGGGGCCGGTTACGAGCAGTACTTC
TRBV20-1	TRBJ2-7	-	-	CSARAQNYEQYF	TGCAGTGCTCGGGCCCAGAACTACGAGCAGTACTTC
TRBV30	TRBJ2-7	TRBD1	-	CAWSDGTGTVGYELYF	TGTGCCTGGAGTGACGGGACAGGGACTGTCGGTTACGAGCTGTACTTC
TRBV7-8	TRBJ1-2	TRBD1	many	CASSTWTGEGNYGYTF	TGTGCCAGCAGCACATGGACAGGGGAGGGGAACTATGGCTACACCTTC
TRBV7-9	TRBJ2-7	-	-	CASSRRSDEQYF	TGTGCCAGCAGCCGACGGTCCGACGAGCAGTACTTC
TRBV3-1	TRBJ2-2	-	-	CASSLQGSGELFF	TGTGCCAGCAGCCTACAGGGTTCCGGGGAGCTGTTTTTT
TRBV3-1	TRBJ2-7	-	-	CASSQGSGASSYEQYF	TGTGCCAGCAGCCAAGGCTCGGGGGCTTCGTCCTACGAGCAGTACTTC
TRBV7-3	TRBJ2-3	-	-	CASSGDPSDTQYF	TGTGCCAGCAGCGGGGACCCCTCGGATACGCAGTATTTT
TRBV5-1	TRBJ1-1	-	-	CASSLDFGNTEAFF	TGCGCCAGCAGCTTGGATTTTGGGAACACTGAAGCTTTCTTT
TRBV3-1	TRBJ2-3	-	-	CASSQDQVPPTDTQYF	TGTGCCAGCAGCCAAGATCAGGTTCCCCCCACAGATACGCAGTATTTT
TRBV6-2/TRBV6-3	TRBJ1-2	-	few	CASKPDGGSASGYTF	TGTGCCAGCAAACCAGACGGGGGATCGGCGAGTGGCTACACCTTC
TRBV9	TRBJ2-1	TRBD2	-	CASSVSVGGASTYNEQFF	TGTGCCAGCAGCGTCAGTGTCGGGGGGGCTAGCACCTACAATGAGCAGTTCTTC
TRBV7-2	TRBJ1-2	TRBD1	-	CASSPGQEQIYGYTF	TGTGCCAGCAGCCCCGGACAGGAGCAAATTTATGGCTACACCTTC
TRBV20-1	TRBJ2-1	-	many	CSAIKGHEQFF	TGCAGTGCTATTAAAGGGCATGAGCAGTTCTTC
TRBV4-3	TRBJ1-6	-	-	CASSQVYALGHSPLHF	TGCGCCAGCAGCCAAGTGTACGCTCTGGGGCATTCACCCCTCCACTTT
TRBV12-3/TRBV12-4	TRBJ1-1	-	-	CASSGGAANTEAFF	TGTGCCAGCAGCGGGGGGGCAGCGAACACTGAAGCTTTCTTT
TRBV18	TRBJ2-1	TRBD2	-	CASRTSGREDEQFF	TGTGCCAGCCGGACTAGCGGGCGTGAGGATGAGCAGTTCTTC
TRBV5-1	TRBJ2-1	-	-	CASSSGTDNEQFF	TGCGCCAGCAGCTCCGGGACGGACAATGAGCAGTTCTTC
TRBV7-9	TRBJ2-7	-	few	CASSPGSNEQYF	TGTGCCAGCAGCCCAGGGTCCAACGAGCAGTACTTC
TRBV6-2/TRBV6-3	TRBJ1-1	TRBD1	few	CASNGQAYTEAFF	TGTGCCAGCAACGGACAGGCATACACTGAAGCTTTCTTT
TRBV7-9	TRBJ2-2	-	-	CASSSGGTGELFF	TGTGCCAGCAGCTCCGGGGGCACCGGGGAGCTGTTTTTT
TRBV7-2	TRBJ2-2	-	-	CASSTQGAVGAGELFF	TGTGCCAGCAGCACTCAAGGGGCAGTGGGGGCCGGGGAGCTGTTTTTT
TRBV27	TRBJ2-7	-	-	CASSRWTDSYEQYF	TGTGCCAGCAGTCGTTGGACAGACTCCTACGAGCAGTACTTC